Listed below are T cell receptor beta chains from one sample, sequenced in a study of shared clonotypes between healthy human individuals. Libraries were prepared by immunoSEQ multiplex PCR; TCRdb keeps only in-frame clonotypes and omits some of them. Of some 580,000 clones listed, more than 95% are singletons. Sequenced material: naive CD4+ T cells sorted from blood. These receptors all come from a woman in her twenties or thirties in good health. The CDR3 runs from the conserved cysteine through the conserved F or W. A D gene is named only where the DNA matches it firmly. Size is stated for part of the rows, as once, few or many counts, or as a class when the clone is expanded.

abundance: once
d_gene: TRBD1
v_gene: TRBV25-1
j_gene: TRBJ1-2
CDR3aa: CASSGTGVYGGYTF
CDR3nt: TGTGCCAGCAGCGGGACAGGGGTCTATGGGGGCTACACCTTC

abundance: NA
d_gene: NA
v_gene: TRBV28
j_gene: TRBJ1-5
CDR3aa: CASSFLGNQPQHF
CDR3nt: TGTGCCAGCAGTTTCTTGGGAAATCAGCCCCAGCATTTT

abundance: NA
d_gene: NA
v_gene: TRBV5-1
j_gene: TRBJ2-1
CDR3aa: CASSPDRLYEQFF
CDR3nt: TGCGCCAGCAGCCCGGACAGACTGTATGAGCAGTTCTTC

abundance: NA
d_gene: TRBD2
v_gene: TRBV5-1
j_gene: TRBJ2-1
CDR3aa: CASSLVLAGGDEQFF
CDR3nt: TGCGCCAGCAGCTTGGTACTAGCGGGAGGGGATGAGCAGTTCTTC

abundance: NA
d_gene: TRBD1
v_gene: TRBV6-6
j_gene: TRBJ1-5
CDR3aa: CASSYDRASQPQHF
CDR3nt: TGTGCCAGCAGTTACGACAGGGCAAGTCAGCCCCAGCATTTT

abundance: NA
d_gene: TRBD2
v_gene: TRBV7-9
j_gene: TRBJ2-3
CDR3aa: CASRTLAGRLADTQYF
CDR3nt: TGTGCCAGCAGAACTCTAGCGGGAAGGCTAGCAGATACGCAGTATTTT

abundance: NA
d_gene: TRBD1
v_gene: TRBV28
j_gene: TRBJ2-7
CDR3aa: CASSPTGTGDYEQYF
CDR3nt: TGTGCCAGCAGTCCGACCGGGACAGGGGATTACGAGCAGTACTTC

abundance: NA
d_gene: TRBD1
v_gene: TRBV23-1
j_gene: TRBJ1-1
CDR3aa: CASSLSGQENTEAFF
CDR3nt: TGCGCCAGCAGTCTGTCTGGACAGGAAAACACTGAAGCTTTCTTT

abundance: once
d_gene: NA
v_gene: TRBV9
j_gene: TRBJ1-1
CDR3aa: CASSGYNTEAFF
CDR3nt: TGTGCCAGCAGTGGTTATAATACTGAAGCTTTCTTT

abundance: NA
d_gene: NA
v_gene: TRBV4-2
j_gene: TRBJ1-1
CDR3aa: CASSQASRTANTEAFF
CDR3nt: TGTGCCAGCAGCCAAGCGAGTCGGACAGCCAACACTGAAGCTTTCTTT

abundance: NA
d_gene: NA
v_gene: TRBV28
j_gene: TRBJ1-2
CDR3aa: CASSLGTRGYGYTF
CDR3nt: TGTGCCAGCAGTTTGGGGACACGGGGCTATGGCTACACCTTC

abundance: once
d_gene: TRBD2
v_gene: TRBV7-9
j_gene: TRBJ2-5
CDR3aa: CASRKPSGSQTQYF
CDR3nt: TGTGCCAGCAGGAAGCCTAGCGGGAGTCAGACCCAGTACTTC

abundance: NA
d_gene: NA
v_gene: TRBV21-1
j_gene: TRBJ1-5
CDR3aa: CASSSDYGHVTYSNQPQHF
CDR3nt: TGTGCCAGCAGCTCAGACTACGGACACGTCACATATAGCAATCAGCCCCAGCATTTT

abundance: NA
d_gene: TRBD1
v_gene: TRBV6-1
j_gene: TRBJ1-1
CDR3aa: CASSRQGFTEAFF
CDR3nt: TGTGCCAGCAGTCGACAGGGATTTACTGAAGCTTTCTTT

abundance: NA
d_gene: TRBD2
v_gene: TRBV28
j_gene: TRBJ2-3
CDR3aa: CASKVAGGPTDTQYF
CDR3nt: TGTGCCAGCAAAGTAGCGGGAGGGCCTACAGATACGCAGTATTTT

abundance: NA
d_gene: TRBD1
v_gene: TRBV15
j_gene: TRBJ2-7
CDR3aa: CATSRDRGDYEQYF
CDR3nt: TGTGCCACCAGCAGGGACAGGGGGGACTACGAGCAGTACTTC

abundance: NA
d_gene: NA
v_gene: TRBV6-6
j_gene: TRBJ2-3
CDR3aa: CASSPGATDTQYF
CDR3nt: TGTGCCAGCAGCCCCGGGGCAACAGATACGCAGTATTTT

abundance: NA
d_gene: NA
v_gene: TRBV28
j_gene: TRBJ2-3
CDR3aa: CASRLHPPSGSNTDTQYF
CDR3nt: TGTGCCAGCAGACTACATCCCCCCTCCGGTTCAAATACAGATACGCAGTATTTT

abundance: NA
d_gene: NA
v_gene: TRBV28
j_gene: TRBJ1-5
CDR3aa: CASTYYSDSNQPQHF
CDR3nt: TGTGCCAGCACCTATTACAGTGATAGCAATCAGCCCCAGCATTTT

abundance: NA
d_gene: NA
v_gene: TRBV2
j_gene: TRBJ1-6
CDR3aa: CASSRTENSPLHF
CDR3nt: TGTGCCAGCAGTAGGACCGAAAATTCACCCCTCCACTTT

abundance: once
d_gene: TRBD2
v_gene: TRBV28
j_gene: TRBJ2-1
CDR3aa: CASKGREGRNEQFF
CDR3nt: TGTGCCAGCAAGGGGCGGGAGGGCCGGAATGAGCAGTTCTTC

abundance: NA
d_gene: NA
v_gene: TRBV28
j_gene: TRBJ2-7
CDR3aa: CASSLGERPYVGEQYF
CDR3nt: TGTGCCAGCAGTTTAGGGGAACGGCCTTATGTAGGCGAGCAGTACTTC

abundance: NA
d_gene: NA
v_gene: TRBV2
j_gene: TRBJ1-6
CDR3aa: CASSRTENSPLHF
CDR3nt: TGTGCCAGCAGTCGAACAGAGAATTCACCCCTCCACTTT

abundance: NA
d_gene: TRBD2
v_gene: TRBV6-5
j_gene: TRBJ2-3
CDR3aa: CASSYGREGTDTQYF
CDR3nt: TGTGCCAGCAGTTACGGGCGGGAGGGCACAGATACGCAGTATTTT

abundance: once
d_gene: TRBD1
v_gene: TRBV28
j_gene: TRBJ2-3
CDR3aa: CASTTPGQDFSTDTQYF
CDR3nt: TGTGCCAGCACCACTCCGGGACAGGACTTTAGCACAGATACGCAGTATTTT